Listed here is a single TCR beta chain. Its antigen is unidentified. The PCR had 60 Vbeta and 13 Jbeta primers. Profiled with immunoSEQ multiplex PCR; TCRdb holds only in-frame clones, not every one. Of 95,000 to 150,000 clones in the sample, 81% were seen once. The data originate from a study of cytomegalovirus exposure and HLA in healthy donors. Broader study findings: Presence/absence results assume similar sequencing depth per donor, which may not hold. Cytomegalovirus association was listed for 164 TCR beta chains. TRBV6-2, TRBV6-3 and other indistinguishable V segments were excluded. As a later analysis showed, a missense DCLRE1C variant was linked to trimming of TCR beta V- and J-genes.

Germline V gives CDR1 SGHNT, CDR2 YYREEE (reference sequence). The CDR3 totals 16 residues. Trimming pared 0 bases from V and 3 bases from J, leaving 15 bases between. The rearrangement joins TRBV5-4 to TRBJ1-1, with D perhaps matching TRBD1 (5 bases). Sequencing used PBMCs. This clonotype was sampled from a woman between 35 and 50 years old in good health and CMV-seronegative. For the CDR3, the DNA is TGTGCCAGCAGCTTGGGAACAGGCAAGTCCGACACTGAAGCTTTCTTT. Translating it yields CASSLGTGKSDTEAFF.